This T cell receptor beta chain was documented in a study of T-cell memory formation after mild COVID-19. TCRdb re-called the 5' RACE reads with MiXCR, one entry per CDR3 protein. The repertoire has hundreds of thousands of distinct CDR3 sequences, roughly 23% of them found once; the top ten carry about 12%. This clonotype has just a few counts. V was cut by 4 bases and J by 0 bases, with 14 bases left in between. The CDR3 spans 15 residues. The germline gives CDR1 GTSNPN, CDR2 SVGIG (reference sequence). Sequences were obtained from PBMCs or a T cell subset sorted from them (not recorded which). The J gene is TRBJ2-3, the V gene TRBV30; tentatively, D is TRBD1 (6 bases). The TCR originated in an adult woman who had mild COVID-19 (a few samples of this study predate the infection). Cell type and time point are not known. The CDR3 here is CAWNVGQLSTDTQYF. The CDR3 DNA reads TGTGCCTGGAATGTAGGACAGTTAAGCACAGATACGCAGTATTTT.